This TCR beta chain was obtained from a study of shared clonotypes between healthy human individuals. Background on the study: CD4 naive and CD4 memory each took three plates per donor, while CD8 naive took two and CD8 memory one.

Study results and caveats: Generation probability values for non-shared clonotypes were lower than those for clonotypes shared by all four donors. Sampling involved blood alone; tissue repertoires likely differ.

Note on this clone: Its matching antigen is unknown.

The sorted-subset replicate PCRs were given about 200 ng DNA, which is 30,000 or so T cell genomes. Method: immunoSEQ multiplex PCR; TCRdb's copy keeps in-frame clones and lacks some. The sample yields some 1,600,000 clones, 95% to 99% seen once. CDR1 KGHSH and CDR2 LQKENI come from the germline V gene. This CDR3 has 15 residues. V was pared by 2 bases and J by 5 bases, with 3 bases of the junction left unmatched. The gene calls are TRBV18 and TRBJ2-5; 12 bases fit TRBD2. The specimen sequenced was naive CD4+ T cells sorted from blood. The subset here: CD45RA+ positively selected. The clonotype originates from a man aged 25-45 years in good health. The CDR3 nucleotides are TGTGCCAGCTCACCAGGACTAGCGGGATGGGAGACCCAGTACTTC. This gives the protein CASSPGLAGWETQYF.